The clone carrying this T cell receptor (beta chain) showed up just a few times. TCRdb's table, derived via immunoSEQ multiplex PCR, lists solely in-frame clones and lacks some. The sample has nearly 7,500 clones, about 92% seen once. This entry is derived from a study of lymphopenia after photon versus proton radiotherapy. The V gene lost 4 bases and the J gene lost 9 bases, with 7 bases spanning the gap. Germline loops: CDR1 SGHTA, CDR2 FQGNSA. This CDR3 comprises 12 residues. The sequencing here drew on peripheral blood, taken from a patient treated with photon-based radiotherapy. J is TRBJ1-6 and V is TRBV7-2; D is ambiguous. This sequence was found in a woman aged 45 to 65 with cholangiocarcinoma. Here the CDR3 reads CASSSLPSPLHF. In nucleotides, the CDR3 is TGTGCCAGCAGCTCCTTGCCTTCACCCCTCCACTTT.